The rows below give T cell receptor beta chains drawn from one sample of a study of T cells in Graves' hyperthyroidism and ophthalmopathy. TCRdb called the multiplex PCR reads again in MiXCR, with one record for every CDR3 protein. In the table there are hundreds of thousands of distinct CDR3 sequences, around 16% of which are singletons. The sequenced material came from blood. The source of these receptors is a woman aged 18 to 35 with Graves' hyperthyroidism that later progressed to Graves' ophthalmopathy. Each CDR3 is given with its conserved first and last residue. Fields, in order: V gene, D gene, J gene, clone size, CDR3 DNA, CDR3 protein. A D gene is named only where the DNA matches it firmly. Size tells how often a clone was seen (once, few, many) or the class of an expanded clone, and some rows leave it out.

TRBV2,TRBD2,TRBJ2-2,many,TGTGCCAGCAGTGAAGGGACTAGCGGGAACACCGGGGAGCTGTTTTTT,CASSEGTSGNTGELFF
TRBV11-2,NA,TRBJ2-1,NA,TGTGCCAGCAGCTTAGACTCGCTAGTGGACCCGAGGGACAATGAGCAGTTCTTC,CASSLDSLVDPRDNEQFF
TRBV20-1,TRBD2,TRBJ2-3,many,TGCAGTGCTCGACTAGCGGTTTTTCGGTCAAGCACAGATACGCAGTATTTT,CSARLAVFRSSTDTQYF
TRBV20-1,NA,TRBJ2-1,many,TGCAGTCCACTGGGGGACTCCTACAATGAGCAGTTCTTC,CSPLGDSYNEQFF
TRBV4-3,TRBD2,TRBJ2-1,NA,TGCGCCAGCAGCCGGGGGACTAGCGGGAGGGAAAGGTACAATGAGCAGTTCTTC,CASSRGTSGRERYNEQFF
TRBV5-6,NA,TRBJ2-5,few,TGTGCCAGCAGCTTGGTTAGCGTTGAAGAGACCCAGTACTTC,CASSLVSVEETQYF
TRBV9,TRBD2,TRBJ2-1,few,TGTGCCAGCAGCCCCCTTACTAGCGGGAGAGGTCTCTCCTACAATGAGCAGTTCTTC,CASSPLTSGRGLSYNEQFF
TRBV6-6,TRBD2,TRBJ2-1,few,TGTGCCAGCAGTTACTCTCTAGCGGACTCCTACAATGAGCAGTTCTTC,CASSYSLADSYNEQFF
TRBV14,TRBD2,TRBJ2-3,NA,TGTGCCAGCAGCCAAGGGTTGACTAGCGGCACAGATACGCAGTATTTT,CASSQGLTSGTDTQYF
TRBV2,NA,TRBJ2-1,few,TGTGCCAGCAGAGCAGTCGGATACAATGAGCAGTTCTTC,CASRAVGYNEQFF
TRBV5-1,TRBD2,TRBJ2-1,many,TGCGCCAGCAGCACCGAACTAGCGGGAGGATACAATGAGCAGTTCTTC,CASSTELAGGYNEQFF